This TCR beta chain originates from a study of early T cells in non-severe SARS-CoV-2 infection. One entry per CDR3 protein results from TCRdb running MiXCR on the 5' RACE reads. This table has 43,000 or so distinct CDR3 sequences, around 6.8% appearing once. This CDR3 has 17 amino acids. Germline values: CDR1 LGHNA, CDR2 YNFKEQ. V was clipped by 0 bases and J by 2 bases; unmatched bases: 6. The TCR comes from an adult who was a healthcare worker with PCR-confirmed SARS-CoV-2 infection or an uninfected control (not recorded which). Sequencing used whole blood. The rearrangement joins TRBV4-2 to TRBJ2-1, with 8 bases lining up with TRBD2. CDR3 bases: TGTGCCAGCAGCCAAGACCTCGGGGGGGCACCCTACAATGAGCAGTTCTTC. Amino acids: CASSQDLGGAPYNEQFF.